These 26 T cell receptor beta chains originate from one sample sequenced in a study of T cell repertoires in cytomegalovirus infection. One entry per CDR3 protein results from TCRdb running MiXCR on the reads. The table records about 130,000 distinct CDR3 sequences, roughly 9% of them present only once. Sequencing was done on a sample of PBMCs. The receptors were sampled from a human donor in good health (CMV status not recorded). Some clones in this sample may be carry-over from other donors' samples.

This clonotype came up many times. This rearrangement joins TRBV11-2 to TRBJ2-3, with TRBD2 identical over 8 bases. V lost 5 bases and J lost 6; bases outside the gene matches: 10. CDR3 length: 15 residues. CDR1 is SGHAT, CDR2 FQNNGV, per germline. The CDR3 DNA reads as TGTGCCAGCAGCATAAACCGGGGGGGATTGGATACGCAGTATTTT. Amino acids: CASSINRGGLDTQYF.

This clonotype was observed many times. The chain uses TRBV7-2 and TRBJ2-1; 13 bases agree with TRBD2. CDR3 length: 14 amino acids. Germline CDR1 and CDR2: SGHTA and FQGNSA. J gave up 10 bases and V 3 bases, and 3 bases lay outside the gene matches. The CDR3 sequence: CASSLGLAGKEQFF. CDR3 nucleotides: TGTGCCAGCAGCTTGGGACTAGCGGGGAAGGAGCAGTTCTTC.

This clonotype was picked up many times. Mismatch with germline at one junction end may stem from a read error. The genes are TRBV12-3 or TRBV12-4 and TRBJ2-7, with 8 positions matching TRBD1. This CDR3 spans 11 amino acids. The CDR3: CASSLGQGQVF. CDR3 in DNA: TGTGCCAGCAGTTTAGGACAGGGGCAAGTATTC.

V usage is TRBV29-1 and J usage is TRBJ1-1; TRBD1 is a possible D gene (5 bases). Deletions cut 4 bases from V and 1 base from J, with 10 bases between. Germline CDR1 SQVTM, CDR2 ANQGSEA. This CDR3 spans 13 amino acids. In nucleotides, the CDR3 is TGCAGCGTTGGTTTGGGGGGGAACACTGAAGCTTTCTTT. Encoded protein: CSVGLGGNTEAFF.

In this sample, this clonotype turned up a few times. The gene calls are TRBV5-6 and TRBJ2-1; TRBD2 matches at 10 bases. The CDR3 contains 13 residues. Germline V gene data show CDR1 as SGHDT and CDR2 as YYEEEE. V lost 1 base, J lost 12 bases, and 4 bases stayed unmatched. Written as DNA, the CDR3 is TGTGCCAGCAGCTTGTCGAGACTAGCGGGGCAGTTCTTC. Protein product: CASSLSRLAGQFF.

This clonotype was seen ten or more times. The rearrangement links TRBV28 to TRBJ2-3; 8 bases align to TRBD2. Germline assignment: CDR1 MDHEN and CDR2 SYDVKM. V lost 3 bases, J lost 3 bases, and 5 bases stayed unmatched. The CDR3 runs to 15 residues. CDR3 region: CASSFPSGGTDTQYF. CDR3 in DNA: TGTGCCAGCAGTTTTCCCAGCGGGGGAACAGATACGCAGTATTTT.

This clonotype was seen many times. V usage is TRBV19 and J usage is TRBJ1-1; no clear D gene. The V gene's germline CDR1 is LNHDA and CDR2 SQIVND (reference sequence). The V gene lost 6 bases and the J gene lost 3 bases, with 20 bases spanning the gap. The CDR3 spans 16 residues. For the CDR3, the DNA is TGTGCCAGTAGGACTCCGGGCCTCCCGTTCGACACTGAAGCTTTCTTT. Protein sequence: CASRTPGLPFDTEAFF.

The rearrangement joins TRBV7-2 to TRBJ2-1; TRBD1 is a possible D gene (7 bases). This CDR3 has 15 amino acids. The germline V gene encodes CDR1 SGHTA and CDR2 FQGNSA. Trimming cost V 1 base and J 6 bases, with 13 bases left between them. As DNA, the CDR3 is TGTGCCAGCAGCTTAGGCAGGGGGGCGAGCAATGAGCAGTTCTTC. It translates to CASSLGRGASNEQFF.

At least ten counts were recorded for this clonotype. V and J are TRBV7-3 and TRBJ2-5, with D possibly being TRBD2 (7 bases). The CDR3 loop spans 14 amino acids. V lost 5 bases, J lost 3 bases, and 13 bases lay in between. Germline loops: CDR1 SGHTA, CDR2 FQGTGA. The CDR3 loop reads CASSPGGREETQYF. The CDR3, as DNA: TGTGCCAGCAGCCCGGGGGGCCGGGAAGAGACCCAGTACTTC.

Ten or more counts support this clonotype. The genes are TRBV5-5 and TRBJ1-2; no definite D call. Trimming left V 2 bases short and J 4 bases short, with 9 bases between. The germline CDR1 and CDR2 sequences are SGHKS and YYEKEE (reference sequence). The CDR3 totals 13 residues. The CDR3 sequence: CASSFPYAYGYTF. CDR3 in DNA: TGTGCCAGCAGCTTCCCCTACGCCTATGGCTACACCTTC. The full variable domain, completed using reference TRBV5-5 and TRBJ1-2, is DAGVTQSPTHLIKTRGQQVTLRCSPISGHKSVSWYQQVLGQGPQFIFQYYEKEERGRGNFPDRFSARQFPNYSSELNVNALLLGDSALYLCASSFPYAYGYTFGSGTRLTVV.

The table lists this clonotype with many counts. The chain joins TRBV5-6 to TRBJ1-5, with D uncertain. V was clipped by 5 bases and J by 7 bases, with 16 bases between them. The CDR3 is made up of 14 amino acids. Per the germline V gene, CDR1 is SGHDT and CDR2 is YYEEEE. The CDR3 DNA is TGTGCCAGCAGTGTGGGATTTTCAGGCCAGCCCCAGCATTTT. Translated: CASSVGFSGQPQHF.

This clonotype has a handful of counts. The chain recombines TRBV20-1 with TRBJ2-2, with TRBD2 as a possible D gene (6 bases). Deletions cut 6 bases from V and 3 bases from J, with 14 bases between. CDR1 is DFQATT, CDR2 SNEGSKA, per germline (reference sequence). The CDR3 runs to 14 residues. CDR3 sequence: CSARGLKDTGELFF. Here the CDR3 DNA reads TGCAGTGCACGGGGACTTAAGGACACCGGGGAGCTGTTTTTT.

This clonotype was detected ten times or more. The rearrangement uses TRBV7-8 and TRBJ2-7, with TRBD2 matching over 10 bases. The CDR3 is 15 residues long. V lost 6 bases to trimming and J lost 7 bases; unmatched junction nucleotides: 12. Germline loops: CDR1 SGHVS, CDR2 FQNEAQ. The CDR3 region is CASRPLAGAPVEQYV. The DNA for the CDR3 is TGTGCCAGCAGGCCTCTAGCGGGAGCTCCGGTAGAGCAGTACGTC.

This clonotype came up a few times. The chain has TRBV4-2 and TRBJ2-5; 10 positions match TRBD2. Germline-derived CDR1 and CDR2 are LGHNA and YNFKEQ. The CDR3 spans 16 residues. The trim removed 6 bases at V and 2 bases at J, leaving 9 bases unmatched. CDR3 bases: TGTGCCAGCAGTTCAAATTTAGCGGGGGGTCAAGAGACCCAGTACTTC. Its protein product is CASSSNLAGGQETQYF.

CDR3 residues: CAGSGDFGNTIYF. The CDR3 coding sequence is TGTGCCGGTTCCGGGGATTTTGGAAACACCATATATTTT. The genes are TRBV19 and TRBJ1-3, with D unresolved. CDR1 LNHDA and CDR2 SQIVND come from the germline V gene (reference sequence). Trimming left V 11 bases short and J 3 bases short, with 14 bases between. The CDR3 is 13 amino acids.

This clonotype occurred a few times. V is TRBV2 and J is TRBJ2-1; 9 bases align to TRBD2. After removal of 4 bases from V and 13 bases from J, the junction contained 5 bases not matched to a gene. The CDR3 runs 12 residues. CDR1 and CDR2 (germline): SNHLY, FYNNEI. Written as DNA, the CDR3 is TGTGCCAGCAGTGGGGGGACTAGCTCACAGTTCTTC. It encodes CASSGGTSSQFF.

This clonotype was observed a handful of times. The rearrangement joins TRBV9 to TRBJ1-1, with D uncertain. CDR3 length: 14 residues. In germline, CDR1 is SGDLS, CDR2 YYNGEE. Trimming pared 0 bases from V and 2 bases from J, leaving 8 bases between. In DNA, the CDR3 is TGTGCCAGCAGCGTAGCTAGTGCTAACACTGAAGCTTTCTTT. Encoded protein: CASSVASANTEAFF. Variable domain in full (rest from reference TRBV9 and TRBJ1-1): DSGVTQTPKHLITATGQRVTLRCSPRSGDLSVYWYQQSLDQGLQFLIQYYNGEERAKGNILERFSAQQFPDLHSELNLSSLELGDSALYFCASSVASANTEAFFGQGTRLTVV.

This clonotype was counted only a few times. The rearrangement uses TRBV19 and TRBJ1-6; 11 bases map to TRBD1. From germline, CDR1 is LNHDA and CDR2 SQIVND (reference sequence). The CDR3 runs to 14 residues. With V trimmed by 7 bases and J by 9 bases, 5 bases remained unmatched. The CDR3, as DNA: TGTGCCAGTACCGCCGGGACAGGGGGTTCACCCCTCCACTTT. It is translated as CASTAGTGGSPLHF.

This clonotype was counted many times. The chain carries TRBV2 and TRBJ1-5; perhaps TRBD1 as D (5 bases). This CDR3 is built from 14 residues. V dropped 7 bases and J dropped 7 bases, with 17 bases sitting between them. Germline lookup yields CDR1 SNHLY and CDR2 FYNNEI. CDR3 bases: TGTGCCAGCACAGGGACCGGAGGGTTCCAGCCCCAGCATTTT. Amino acids: CASTGTGGFQPQHF.

This clonotype was seen repeatedly, ten times or more. The chain recombines TRBV5-1 with TRBJ2-5; 8 nucleotides match TRBD1. Trimming at V came to 0 bases and at J to 5 bases, leaving 6 bases not matched to a gene. Germline-derived CDR1 and CDR2 are SGHRS and YFSETQ. The CDR3 consists of 15 residues. The CDR3 spells CASSLGTGKSETQYF. CDR3 nucleotide sequence: TGCGCCAGCAGCTTGGGGACAGGGAAGAGCGAGACCCAGTACTTC.

In this sample, this clonotype turned up many times. The V and J genes are TRBV10-3 and TRBJ1-1, with unresolved D. Between the trimmed V and J ends, which lost 6 bases and 2 bases, there was a span of 10 bases. This CDR3 region has 13 residues. Germline loops: CDR1 ENHRY, CDR2 SYGVKD. Written as DNA, the CDR3 is TGTGCCATCAGAGGTCTCGACAACACTGAAGCTTTCTTT. Its protein product is CAIRGLDNTEAFF.

This clonotype appeared many times. The chain employs TRBV19 and TRBJ2-1; TRBD2 aligns across 9 bases. J lost 5 bases, V lost 4 bases, and 6 bases had no gene match. This CDR3 region has 15 residues. Germline V gene lookup returns CDR1 LNHDA and CDR2 SQIVND (reference sequence). CDR3 DNA sequence: TGTGCCAGTAGTAGCGGGGGGGCGTGGAACAATGAGCAGTTCTTC. Its translation is CASSSGGAWNNEQFF. The entire variable domain, with the rest obtained from reference TRBV19 and TRBJ2-1, is as follows: DGGITQSPKYLFRKEGQNVTLSCEQNLNHDAMYWYRQDPGQGLRLIYYSQIVNDFQKGDIAEGYSVSREKKESFPLTVTSAQKNPTAFYLCASSSGGAWNNEQFFGPGTRLTVL.

In its sample, this clonotype was seen many times. The chain carries TRBV2 and TRBJ1-1; D might be TRBD1 (5 bases). Germline V gives CDR1 SNHLY, CDR2 FYNNEI. This CDR3 has 13 residues. The V end lost 3 bases, the J end lost 4 bases, and 9 bases lay between the germline ends. Written as DNA, the CDR3 is TGTGCCAGCAGTGATTCAAGGGGCACTGAAGCTTTCTTT. It yields the protein CASSDSRGTEAFF.

This clonotype was seen repeatedly, ten times or more. This chain uses TRBV6-4 with TRBJ2-3; TRBD2 agrees at 11 bases. Germline assignment: CDR1 MRHNA and CDR2 SNTAGT. J gave up 1 base and V 3 bases, and 3 bases lay outside the gene matches. The CDR3 is 16 residues long. This CDR3 is CASSEGSGGGTDTQYF. CDR3 in DNA: TGTGCCAGCAGTGAGGGTAGCGGGGGGGGCACAGATACGCAGTATTTT.

This clonotype was observed many times. The chain combines TRBV5-1 with TRBJ1-5, with 7 bases lining up with TRBD1. Per the germline V gene, CDR1 is SGHRS and CDR2 is YFSETQ. Losses at the gene ends were 0 bases for V and 3 bases for J; bases not matched to a gene: 9. The CDR3 has 17 amino acids. The CDR3 protein is CASSLGDSGQNNQPQHF. The CDR3, as DNA: TGCGCCAGCAGCTTGGGGGACTCGGGACAGAACAATCAGCCCCAGCATTTT.

The chain carries TRBV29-1 and TRBJ2-5; TRBD2 matches at 12 bases. The germline gives CDR1 SQVTM, CDR2 ANQGSEA. V trimming: 3 bases; J trimming: 3 bases; junction bases outside the gene matches: 5. This CDR3 comprises 15 residues. As DNA, the CDR3 is TGCAGCGTTGACGGCCGACTAGCGGGGGAAGAGACCCAGTACTTC. The encoded protein is CSVDGRLAGEETQYF.